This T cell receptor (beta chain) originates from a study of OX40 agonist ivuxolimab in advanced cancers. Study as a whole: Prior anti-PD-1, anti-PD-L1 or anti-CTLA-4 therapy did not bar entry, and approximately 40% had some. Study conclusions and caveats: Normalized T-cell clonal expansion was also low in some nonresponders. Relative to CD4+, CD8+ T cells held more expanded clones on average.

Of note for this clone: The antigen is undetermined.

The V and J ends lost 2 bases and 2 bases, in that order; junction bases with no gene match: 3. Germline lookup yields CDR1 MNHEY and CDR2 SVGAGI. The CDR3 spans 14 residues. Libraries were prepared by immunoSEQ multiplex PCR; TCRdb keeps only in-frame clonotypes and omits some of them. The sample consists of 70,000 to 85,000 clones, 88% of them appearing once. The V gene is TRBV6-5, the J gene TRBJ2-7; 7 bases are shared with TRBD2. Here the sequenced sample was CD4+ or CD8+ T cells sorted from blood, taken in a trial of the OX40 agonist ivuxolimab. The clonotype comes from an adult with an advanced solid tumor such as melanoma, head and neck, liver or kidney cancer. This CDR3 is CASSYLADTYEQYF. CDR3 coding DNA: TGTGCCAGCAGTTACCTAGCGGACACCTACGAGCAGTACTTC.